The text below deals with one TCR beta chain. The target antigen is unknown. This CDR3 contains 14 residues. Researchers generated cDNA in eight separate reactions per sample. TCRdb re-called the 5' RACE reads and shows each CDR3 protein once, DNA omitted. The sample includes approximately 400,000 distinct CDR3 sequences. The sample originates from a study of monozygotic twins with inflammatory bowel disease. Whole-study results and caveats: Lower TCRbeta diversity (inverse Simpson) was seen in IBD patients than in healthy co-twins.

The chain has TRBV12-3 or TRBV12-4 and TRBJ2-7. This receptor was taken from a human donor with ulcerative colitis or Crohn's disease, or a healthy co-twin of an affected twin (not recorded which). Sequencing was performed on blood. CDR3 protein: CASKPNGEAYEQYF.